The 10 T cell receptor beta chains below all came from one sample that was sequenced in a study of T cell clones after liver transplantation. TCRdb's copy holds only in-frame clones and misses some; the assay was immunoSEQ multiplex PCR. The sample has tens of thousands of clones, about 82% seen once. The material sequenced was CD4+ T cells from blood, taken approximately 3.5 years after liver transplant. The receptors derive from a human patient who received a liver transplant. Some of the T cells might come from the graft donor.

The chain carries TRBV5-4 and TRBJ2-1; tentative D call: TRBD2 (5 bases). From germline, CDR1 is SGHNT and CDR2 YYREEE (reference sequence). V lost 3 bases and J lost 0, with 13 bases in between. This CDR3 comprises 16 residues. As DNA, the CDR3 is TGTGCCAGCAGCTCCAGCAAGAGGGCCTCCTACAATGAGCAGTTCTTC. Translating gives CASSSSKRASYNEQFF.

This chain uses TRBV28 with TRBJ2-2, with 11 bases aligning to TRBD1. The CDR3 covers 16 residues. With V trimmed by 5 bases and J by 6 bases, 8 bases remained unmatched. CDR1 is MDHEN and CDR2 is SYDVKM in the germline V gene. CDR3 loop: CASSGYRDRGSGELFF. CDR3 bases: TGTGCCAGCAGTGGGTACCGGGACAGGGGGTCCGGGGAGCTGTTTTTT.

V usage is TRBV2 and J usage is TRBJ2-7; D possibly corresponds to TRBD2 (5 bases). Trimming shortened V by 7 bases and J by 0 bases, and 19 bases separated the two germline ends. The CDR3 contains 16 residues. Germline V gene lookup returns CDR1 SNHLY and CDR2 FYNNEI. This CDR3 reads CASTTGGLPSSYEQYF. Here the CDR3 DNA reads TGTGCCAGCACCACGGGTGGACTTCCAAGCTCCTACGAGCAGTACTTC.

The chain is built from TRBV5-1 and TRBJ2-1; 7 bases agree with TRBD2. CDR3 length: 15 amino acids. V was pared by 5 bases and J by 1 base, with 6 bases of the junction left unmatched. Looked up from germline, CDR1 is SGHRS and CDR2 is YFSETQ. The CDR3 region is CASRASGGSYNEQFF. The CDR3 DNA is TGCGCCAGCAGGGCTAGCGGAGGGTCCTACAATGAGCAGTTCTTC.

The rearrangement uses TRBV9 and TRBJ2-1; TRBD2 agrees at 12 bases. The CDR3 runs 17 residues. Germline trimming cut 0 bases from V and 6 bases from J; bases unmatched to any gene: 7. Germline V gene lookup returns CDR1 SGDLS and CDR2 YYNGEE. This chain's CDR3 is CASSVGLAGGQGNEQFF. The CDR3, as DNA: TGTGCCAGCAGCGTAGGTCTAGCGGGAGGGCAAGGCAATGAGCAGTTCTTC.

V gene TRBV11-2 combines with J gene TRBJ2-7, with TRBD2 matching over 11 bases. The CDR3 is 15 amino acids. The V gene end was trimmed by 6 bases and the J gene end by 2 bases; junction bases not matched to a gene: 6. Germline V lookup: CDR1 SGHAT, CDR2 FQNNGV. CDR3 in DNA: TGTGCCAGCAGGTCACTAGCGGGAGCTCCCTACGAGCAGTACTTC. Translation gives CASRSLAGAPYEQYF. Filled out from reference TRBV11-2 and TRBJ2-7, the complete variable domain reads EAGVAQSPRYKIIEKRQSVAFWCNPISGHATLYWYQQILGQGPKLLIQFQNNGVVDDSQLPKDRFSAERLKGVDSTLKIQPAKLEDSAVYLCASRSLAGAPYEQYFGPGTRLTVT.

The chain combines TRBV19 with TRBJ2-7, with 9 positions matching TRBD1. Germline V gene data show CDR1 as LNHDA and CDR2 as SQIVND (reference sequence). The CDR3 is 15 residues long. The V and J ends lost 5 bases and 2 bases, in that order; junction bases with no gene match: 7. The CDR3 loop reads CASSATGQGTYEQYF. The CDR3 region has the DNA TGTGCCAGTAGTGCCACGGGACAGGGAACCTACGAGCAGTACTTC.

The V call is TRBV28, the J call TRBJ2-5; D possibly matches TRBD1 or TRBD2 (5 bases each). V was shortened by 6 bases and J by 2 bases, with 16 bases between the two germline ends. This CDR3 has 15 residues. Per germline, CDR1 MDHEN and CDR2 SYDVKM. CDR3 residues: CASSPRGSPQETQYF. CDR3 in DNA: TGTGCCAGCAGCCCGAGGGGCAGTCCTCAAGAGACCCAGTACTTC.

This chain uses TRBV9 with TRBJ1-1; D is ambiguous. Germline CDR1 and CDR2: SGDLS and YYNGEE. This CDR3 is built from 14 residues. The V gene lost 0 bases and the J gene lost 8 bases, with 14 bases spanning the gap. In nucleotides, the CDR3 is TGTGCCAGCAGCGTAGGGAATATTGCCAGAGAAGCTTTCTTT. Protein product: CASSVGNIAREAFF.

The genes are TRBV2 and TRBJ1-2; TRBD1 is a possible D gene (6 bases). The CDR3 extends over 13 amino acids. Trimming took 6 bases from V and 6 from J, leaving 14 bases between them. The germline V gene has CDR1 SNHLY and CDR2 FYNNEI. The DNA of the CDR3 is TGTGCCAGCAGGGCCGGACAGAAGAATGGCTACACCTTC. It is translated as CASRAGQKNGYTF. The full variable domain, in which reference TRBV2 and TRBJ1-2 provide the parts outside the CDR3, is EPEVTQTPSHQVTQMGQEVILRCVPISNHLYFYWYRQILGQKVEFLVSFYNNEISEKSEIFDDQFSVERPDGSNFTLKIRSTKLEDSAMYFCASRAGQKNGYTFGSGTRLTVV.